This entry lists 19 T cell receptor beta chains sequenced from one sample in a study of T-cell memory formation after mild COVID-19. TCRdb re-analysed the 5' RACE reads in MiXCR, keeping a single row per CDR3 protein. Of approximately 60,000 distinct CDR3 sequences in the sample, about a tenth were seen once. Sequencing input: PBMCs or a T cell subset sorted from them (not recorded which). These receptor sequences come from a young man who had mild COVID-19 (a few samples of this study predate the infection). Cell type and time point are not known.

The DNA for the CDR3 is TGTGCCAGCAGGAAGGACTTCTCAAACACTGAAGCTTTCTTT. This codes for CASRKDFSNTEAFF. The chain combines TRBV2 with TRBJ1-1; D gene unclear. Germline CDR1 SNHLY, CDR2 FYNNEI. The length of the CDR3 is 14 residues. Trimming took 6 bases from V and 2 from J, leaving 13 bases between them.

Concerning this clonotype: Given a much more abundant clone one base away, this may be a read error. V is TRBV7-9 and J is TRBJ2-2, with 7 bases matching TRBD2. V lost 5 bases, J lost 4 bases, and 7 bases stayed unmatched. This CDR3 spans 15 amino acids. CDR1 is SEHNR and CDR2 is FQNEAQ in the germline V gene (reference sequence). Here the CDR3 reads CASSQAGSGTGELFF. The CDR3, as DNA: TGTGCCAGCAGCCAAGCGGGATCGGGCACCGGGGAGCTGTTTTTT.

This chain uses TRBV7-2 with TRBJ2-1, with a possible D match to TRBD2 (5 bases). Trimming removed 0 bases at V and 9 bases at J, with 12 bases between. The CDR3 is 14 amino acids. Germline loops: CDR1 SGHTA, CDR2 FQGNSA. The CDR3 coding sequence is TGTGCCAGCAGCTTAGCGCTAAGGGCGGGTGAGCAGTTCTTC. This translates into CASSLALRAGEQFF. Based on the CDR3 plus reference TRBV7-2 and TRBJ2-1, the full variable domain is GAGVSQSPSNKVTEKGKDVELRCDPISGHTALYWYRQSLGQGLEFLIYFQGNSAPDKSGLPSDRFSAERTGGSVSTLTIQRTQQEDSAVYLCASSLALRAGEQFFGPGTRLTVL.

Ten or more counts support this clonotype. The chain is built from TRBV11-2 and TRBJ2-3, with 9 bases identical to TRBD1. The CDR3 covers 14 residues. Germline V gene sequence: CDR1 SGHAT, CDR2 FQNNGV. J was trimmed by 2 bases and V by 6 bases; bases with no gene match: 3. In DNA form, the CDR3 reads TGTGCCAGCAGTCGGGACAGGGTCACAGATACGCAGTATTTT. This translates into CASSRDRVTDTQYF.

This clonotype was seen a single time. This chain links TRBV2 with TRBJ2-3; 8 nucleotides align to TRBD2. With 5 bases clipped from V and 4 bases from J, the junction kept 8 bases outside the gene matches. The CDR3 is 15 amino acids. The germline gives CDR1 SNHLY, CDR2 FYNNEI. The CDR3 is CASSPGTRSSDTQYF. CDR3 nucleotides: TGTGCCAGCAGTCCCGGGACTAGGTCATCAGATACGCAGTATTTT.

This clonotype occurred many times. This rearrangement joins TRBV9 to TRBJ2-3; D not certain. The CDR3 is 15 amino acids. Between the trimmed V and J ends, which lost 2 bases and 5 bases, there was a span of 15 bases. The germline gives CDR1 SGDLS, CDR2 YYNGEE. The CDR3 is CASSVGPQGGDTQYF. The CDR3 DNA follows: TGTGCCAGCAGCGTCGGGCCCCAAGGCGGAGATACGCAGTATTTT.

This clonotype was found a few times. The chain links TRBV20-1 to TRBJ2-1, with TRBD2 identical over 7 bases. J lost 8 bases, V lost 2 bases, and 6 bases had no gene match. CDR1 and CDR2 from the germline V gene are DFQATT and SNEGSKA (reference sequence). This CDR3 has 13 amino acids. Here the CDR3 DNA reads TGCAGTGCTAGAACGGGGGGAGGCGATGAGCAGTTCTTC. This encodes CSARTGGGDEQFF.

This clonotype was recorded at least ten times. The DNA for the CDR3 is TGTGCCAGCAGCCACGGACAGGGCCATCAGCCCCAGCATTTT. Amino acids: CASSHGQGHQPQHF. This chain connects TRBV6-5 to TRBJ1-5, with 8 bases aligning to TRBD1. The CDR3 loop spans 14 amino acids. Germline V CDR1 and CDR2: MNHEY, SVGAGI. J lost 5 bases, V lost 6 bases, and 6 bases had no gene match.

The rearrangement uses TRBV7-2 and TRBJ2-3; D not resolved. V was pared by 1 base and J by 5 bases, with 13 bases between. This CDR3 has 15 amino acids. Looked up from germline, CDR1 is SGHTA and CDR2 is FQGNSA. DNA of the CDR3: TGTGCCAGCAGCTTAGGGGTAGCCCATGGAGATACGCAGTATTTT. Amino acids: CASSLGVAHGDTQYF.

The V and J genes are TRBV7-2 and TRBJ1-1, with TRBD1 matching 7 bases. The V gene's germline CDR1 is SGHTA and CDR2 FQGNSA. The length of the CDR3 is 17 residues. The V gene end was trimmed by 8 bases and the J gene end by 1 base; junction bases not matched to a gene: 16. CDR3 residues: CASGKGLQGSWNTEAFF. The DNA for the CDR3 is TGTGCCAGCGGCAAAGGACTACAGGGGTCATGGAACACTGAAGCTTTCTTT.

In its sample, this clonotype was seen a few times. The V gene is TRBV5-1, the J gene TRBJ2-7; 8 nucleotides agree with TRBD1. The germline V gene encodes CDR1 SGHRS and CDR2 YFSETQ. The CDR3 runs 14 residues. The ends lost 4 bases at V and 6 bases at J; junction bases unmatched: 9. The CDR3 protein is CASSHLDREVEQYF. The CDR3 DNA is TGCGCCAGCAGCCACCTGGACAGGGAGGTCGAGCAGTACTTC. The variable domain in full, completed from reference TRBV5-1 and TRBJ2-7, reads KAGVTQTPRYLIKTRGQQVTLSCSPISGHRSVSWYQQTPGQGLQFLFEYFSETQRNKGNFPGRFSGRQFSNSRSEMNVSTLELGDSALYLCASSHLDREVEQYFGPGTRLTVT.

The gene calls are TRBV2 and TRBJ1-1; D not resolved. V lost 6 bases and J lost 0, with 17 bases in between. The CDR3 has 16 amino acids. Germline assignment: CDR1 SNHLY and CDR2 FYNNEI. CDR3 DNA: TGTGCCAGCAGCCCTTTAACCGGACGGCTGAACACTGAAGCTTTCTTT. Translation: CASSPLTGRLNTEAFF.

The CDR3 DNA reads TGTGCCACCAGCAGAGATTTGGCCCCTGCAGATACGCAGTATTTT. The encoded protein is CATSRDLAPADTQYF. The V and J genes are TRBV15 and TRBJ2-3, with D hard to call. V was pared by 0 bases and J by 4 bases, with 11 bases between. The CDR3 runs to 15 residues. Germline-derived CDR1 and CDR2 are LNHNV and YYDKDF (reference sequence).

The chain couples TRBV20-1 to TRBJ1-6, with unresolved D. V shed 3 bases and J shed 9 bases, with 21 bases lying between them. The CDR3 consists of 16 residues. The V gene's germline CDR1 is DFQATT and CDR2 SNEGSKA (reference sequence). This CDR3 is CSARAVRRMEGSPLHF. The CDR3 nucleotides are TGCAGTGCTAGGGCTGTCCGACGGATGGAGGGTTCACCCCTCCACTTT.

In its sample, this clonotype was seen a few times. This chain joins TRBV20-1 and TRBJ1-1; possibly TRBD1 for D (6 bases). The CDR3 spans 13 residues. V lost 4 bases and J lost 4, with 13 bases in between. Germline assignment: CDR1 DFQATT and CDR2 SNEGSKA (reference sequence). The chain's CDR3 is CSAIAGESTEAFF. CDR3 DNA sequence: TGCAGTGCTATAGCAGGGGAGAGCACTGAAGCTTTCTTT.

Many counts were recorded for this clonotype. This sequence joins TRBV5-1 and TRBJ2-3; no reliable D call. Trimming removed 3 bases at V and 5 bases at J, with 10 bases between. This CDR3 is 13 amino acids long. The germline V gene has CDR1 SGHRS and CDR2 YFSETQ. The CDR3 nucleotides are TGCGCCAGCAGCTATCAAGAGTTAGATACGCAGTATTTT. It codes for CASSYQELDTQYF.

This clonotype was recorded a few times. The gene calls are TRBV7-2 and TRBJ2-3, with 10 bases identical to TRBD2. The CDR3 has 15 amino acids. Germline CDR1 reads SGHTA; CDR2 reads FQGNSA. Losses at the gene ends were 5 bases for V and 5 bases for J; bases not matched to a gene: 7. The DNA of the CDR3 is TGTGCCAGCAGCCCCCGACTAGCGGGTGGAGATACGCAGTATTTT. Residues: CASSPRLAGGDTQYF.

The chain has TRBV20-1 and TRBJ2-1; D could derive from TRBD1 or TRBD2 (6 bases each). The V end lost 7 bases, the J end lost 0 bases, and 16 bases lay between the germline ends. Germline values: CDR1 DFQATT, CDR2 SNEGSKA (reference sequence). This CDR3 spans 15 amino acids. The CDR3 reads CSGRGVKNSYNEQFF. The CDR3 DNA follows: TGCAGTGGGAGGGGGGTGAAGAACTCCTACAATGAGCAGTTCTTC.

This clonotype has more than one count but fewer than ten. The chain joins TRBV5-4 to TRBJ2-3, with unresolved D. The CDR3 runs to 11 residues. V dropped 0 bases and J dropped 5 bases, with 1 base sitting between them. Germline lookup yields CDR1 SGHNT and CDR2 YYREEE (reference sequence). CDR3 in DNA: TGTGCCAGCAGCTTGGAAGATACGCAGTATTTT. It translates to CASSLEDTQYF. The full variable domain, completed using reference TRBV5-4 and TRBJ2-3, is ETGVTQSPTHLIKTRGQQVTLRCSSQSGHNTVSWYQQALGQGPQFIFQYYREEENGRGNFPPRFSGLQFPNYSSELNVNALELDDSALYLCASSLEDTQYFGPGTRLTVL.